The sample holds one count of the clone carrying this TCR beta chain. Profiled with immunoSEQ multiplex PCR; TCRdb holds only in-frame clones, not every one. The data show 7,900 or so clones, around nine tenths seen once. This sample was included in a study of chemoradiotherapy in HPV16-positive cancers. There are 18 residues in the CDR3. V was shortened by 4 bases and J by 5 bases, with 24 bases between the two germline ends. CDR1 is MGHRA and CDR2 is YSYEKL in the germline V gene. The receptor was derived from a human donor with HPV-associated anogenital cancer. This specimen was blood, taken from a patient who underwent chemoradiotherapy. This chain joins TRBV4-1 and TRBJ2-1, with TRBD1 as a possible D gene (7 bases). This CDR3 reads CASSPYGSTGAMHNEQFF. For the CDR3, the DNA is TGCGCCAGCAGCCCCTACGGGAGTACAGGGGCAATGCACAATGAGCAGTTCTTC.